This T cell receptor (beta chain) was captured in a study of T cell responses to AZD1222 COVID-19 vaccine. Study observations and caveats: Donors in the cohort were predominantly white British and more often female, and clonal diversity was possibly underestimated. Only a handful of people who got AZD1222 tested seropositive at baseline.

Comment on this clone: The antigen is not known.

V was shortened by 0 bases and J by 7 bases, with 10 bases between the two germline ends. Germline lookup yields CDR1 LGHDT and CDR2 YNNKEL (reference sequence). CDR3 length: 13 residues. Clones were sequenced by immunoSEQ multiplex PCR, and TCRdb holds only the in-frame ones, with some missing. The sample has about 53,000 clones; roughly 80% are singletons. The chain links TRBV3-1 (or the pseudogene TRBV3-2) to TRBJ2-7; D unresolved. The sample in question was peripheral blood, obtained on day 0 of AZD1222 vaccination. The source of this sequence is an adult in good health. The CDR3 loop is CASSQDRLKEQYF. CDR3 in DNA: TGTGCCAGCAGCCAAGATCGACTGAAGGAGCAGTACTTC.